The rows below give T cell receptor beta chains drawn from one sample of a study of blood T cells in healthy people across ages. TCRdb re-called the 5' RACE reads through MiXCR, storing one row per CDR3 protein. The profile covers hundreds of thousands of distinct CDR3 sequences, with around 48% appearing a single time and just under 25% taken by the ten largest. The sample taken for sequencing was blood. The receptors stem from a man older than 75 in good health. CDR3s include the opening cysteine and the closing phenylalanine or tryptophan. The D gene is left open where the match is weak. A row's size may be missing; if present it is once, few, many or a size class.

clone size,V gene,J gene,D gene,CDR3 protein,CDR3 DNA
.,TRBV5-1,TRBJ1-1,.,CASSTPDSPNTGAFF,TGCGCCAGCAGCACCCCCGACAGCCCGAACACTGGAGCTTTCTTT
.,TRBV15,TRBJ1-1,.,CATCIPNRIEAFF,TGTGCCACCTGCATCCCCAACAGGATCGAAGCTTTCTTT
.,TRBV14,TRBJ2-5,.,CASNQVGRNQETQYF,TGTGCCAGCAACCAAGTGGGTAGAAACCAAGAGACCCAGTACTTC
.,TRBV20-1,TRBJ2-1,.,CSAYHGWGQFF,TGCAGTGCATATCATGGGTGGGGGCAGTTCTTC
.,TRBV20-1,TRBJ1-6,TRBD1,CCASAGQGTPLHF,TGCTGTGCTAGCGCCGGACAGGGGACACCCCTCCACTTT
few,TRBV6-5,TRBJ2-2,.,CASSSSWLTGELFF,TGTGCCAGCAGTTCCTCTTGGCTCACCGGGGAGCTGTTTTTT
few,TRBV5-1,TRBJ2-5,TRBD2,CASRIAGGSSETQYF,TGCGCCAGCAGGATAGCGGGGGGGTCTTCTGAGACCCAGTACTTC
.,TRBV5-1,TRBJ1-2,.,CASSAGTADGYTF,TGCGCCAGCAGCGCCGGGACGGCTGATGGCTACACCTTC
few,TRBV4-3,TRBJ2-2,.,CASSQGAGPELFF,TGCGCCAGCAGCCAAGGGGCAGGTCCCGAGCTGTTTTTT
.,TRBV20-1,TRBJ2-3,TRBD2,CSATGLAGVGTDTQYF,TGCAGTGCTACCGGACTAGCGGGAGTCGGCACAGATACGCAGTATTTT
.,TRBV6-5,TRBJ2-2,.,CASSYRGGEGKWLNTGELFF,TGTGCCAGCAGTTACCGAGGGGGAGAGGGGAAGTGGCTGAACACCGGGGAGCTGTTTTTT
.,TRBV5-6,TRBJ2-7,.,CASSLVSSDTYEQYF,TGTGCCAGCAGCTTGGTTTCTAGCGATACCTACGAGCAGTACTTC
many,TRBV7-9,TRBJ2-7,.,CASSSFRDGSYEQYF,TGTGCCAGCAGCTCGTTCCGGGACGGCTCCTACGAGCAGTACTTC
few,TRBV28,TRBJ2-3,TRBD2,CASDWGTSGSPADTQYF,TGTGCCAGCGACTGGGGGACTAGCGGGAGTCCCGCAGATACGCAGTATTTT
.,TRBV4-2,TRBJ1-1,.,CASSQDRDTPWAEAFF,TGTGCCAGCAGCCAAGATAGGGACACCCCGTGGGCTGAAGCTTTCTTT
many,TRBV7-2,TRBJ1-4,.,CASSIRGEKLFF,TGTGCCAGCAGCATAAGGGGGGAAAAACTGTTTTTT
.,TRBV20-1,TRBJ1-2,.,CSARPTPTGNYGYTF,TGCAGTGCTAGACCCACCCCCACAGGGAACTATGGCTACACCTTC
.,TRBV7-9,TRBJ1-4,.,CASSATGYNEKLFF,TGTGCCAGCAGCGCGACAGGCTATAATGAAAAACTGTTTTTT
few,TRBV5-1,TRBJ2-3,.,CASSLGTETDTQYF,TGCGCCAGCAGCTTGGGAACAGAGACGGATACGCAGTATTTT
few,TRBV27,TRBJ2-7,.,CASSPRAERSSYEQYF,TGTGCCAGCAGTCCCCGGGCGGAGCGGAGCTCCTACGAGCAGTACTTC
few,TRBV6-6,TRBJ2-1,.,CASSDLGAYEQFF,TGTGCCAGCAGTGACCTGGGGGCATATGAGCAGTTCTTC
.,TRBV5-1,TRBJ2-6,TRBD2,CASSLLAGSSGANVLTF,TGCGCCAGCAGCTTATTAGCGGGGTCCTCTGGGGCCAACGTCCTGACTTTC
.,TRBV29-1,TRBJ1-2,.,CSVEDGQSGHGYTF,TGCAGCGTTGAAGATGGACAGTCAGGGCATGGCTACACCTTC
.,TRBV6-2/TRBV6-3,TRBJ1-1,.,CASSDMKNTEAFF,TGTGCCAGCTCTGACATGAAGAACACTGAAGCTTTCTTT
few,TRBV12-3/TRBV12-4,TRBJ2-6,.,CASSPLLTGFGANVLTF,TGTGCCAGCAGTCCCCTCCTTACAGGGTTTGGGGCCAACGTCCTGACTTTC
many,TRBV6-6,TRBJ2-3,TRBD1,CASSYTGQGRVVDTQYF,TGTGCCAGCAGTTACACCGGACAGGGAAGGGTAGTAGATACGCAGTATTTT
.,TRBV6-2/TRBV6-3,TRBJ1-6,TRBD1,CASSVDRNGSPLHF,TGTGCCAGCAGCGTGGACAGGAACGGATCACCCCTCCACTTT
.,TRBV20-1,TRBJ2-1,TRBD1,CSARGTGSGNEQFF,TGCAGTGCTAGGGGGACAGGGAGCGGCAATGAGCAGTTCTTC
.,TRBV9,TRBJ2-1,.,CASSVVGTPYNEQFF,TGTGCCAGCAGCGTAGTTGGGACACCCTACAATGAGCAGTTCTTC
.,TRBV6-6,TRBJ1-4,.,CAIGAFRAEKLFF,TGTGCCATCGGGGCTTTTAGGGCTGAAAAACTGTTTTTT
.,TRBV9,TRBJ1-2,TRBD1,CASSATGGAAYGYTF,TGTGCCAGCAGCGCGACAGGGGGCGCCGCCTATGGCTACACCTTC
many,TRBV6-5,TRBJ1-6,TRBD1,CASSYSGTGGTRNSPLHF,TGTGCCAGCAGTTACTCGGGGACAGGGGGTACTCGTAATTCACCCCTCCACTTT
few,TRBV7-2,TRBJ2-7,TRBD1,CASSTPDRDEQYF,TGTGCCAGCAGCACCCCGGACAGGGACGAGCAGTACTTC
few,TRBV7-6,TRBJ1-1,.,CASTSGLGNTEAFF,TGTGCCAGCACCTCTGGGCTGGGCAACACTGAAGCTTTCTTT
once,TRBV18,TRBJ1-1,.,CASSPRGVALLNTEAFF,TGTGCCAGCTCACCAAGAGGGGTTGCATTACTGAACACTGAAGCTTTCTTT